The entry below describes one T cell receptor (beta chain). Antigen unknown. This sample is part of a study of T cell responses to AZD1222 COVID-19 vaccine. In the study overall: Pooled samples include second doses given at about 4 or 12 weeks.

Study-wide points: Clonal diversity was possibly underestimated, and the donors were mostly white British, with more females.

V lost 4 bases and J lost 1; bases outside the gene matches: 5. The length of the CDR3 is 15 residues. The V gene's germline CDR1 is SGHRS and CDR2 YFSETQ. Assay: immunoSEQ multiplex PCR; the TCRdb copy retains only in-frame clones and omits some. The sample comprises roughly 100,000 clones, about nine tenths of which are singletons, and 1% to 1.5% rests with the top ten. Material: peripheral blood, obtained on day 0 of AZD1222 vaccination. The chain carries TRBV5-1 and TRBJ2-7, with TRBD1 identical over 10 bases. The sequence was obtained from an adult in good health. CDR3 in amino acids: CASSLTGGTSYEQYF. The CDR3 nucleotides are TGCGCCAGCAGCCTGACAGGGGGCACTTCCTACGAGCAGTACTTC.